A selection of T cell receptor beta chains follows, all from one sample in a study of control samples from healthy donors and cancer patients. The method was immunoSEQ multiplex PCR; TCRdb's version includes in-frame clones alone and lacks a portion of them. The sample consists of about 100,000 clones, about 80% of them appearing once. Material: blood. Receptors were obtained from a man younger than 30 in good health. The CDR3 runs from the conserved cysteine through the conserved F or W. D genes are given only for firm matches. Size is omitted from some rows. Given values are once, few, many or a class for expanded clones.

clone_size: .; v_call: TRBV28; d_call: .; j_call: TRBJ1-2; cdr3_nt: TGTGCCAGCAGCCCCGGGGGGCATGGCTACACCTTC; cdr3_aa: CASSPGGHGYTF
clone_size: .; v_call: TRBV19; d_call: TRBD1; j_call: TRBJ1-4; cdr3_nt: TGTGCCACCAAGGGGGCGGATGAAAAACTGTTTTTT; cdr3_aa: CATKGADEKLFF
clone_size: .; v_call: TRBV7-8; d_call: TRBD1; j_call: TRBJ1-2; cdr3_nt: TGTGCCAGCAGCTTAGACGGCAGGGGGCACTATGGCTACACCTTC; cdr3_aa: CASSLDGRGHYGYTF
clone_size: .; v_call: TRBV5-1; d_call: .; j_call: TRBJ2-3; cdr3_nt: TGCGCCAGCAGCCCCTTGGGGCACACAGATACGCAGTATTTT; cdr3_aa: CASSPLGHTDTQYF
clone_size: .; v_call: TRBV18; d_call: .; j_call: TRBJ2-6; cdr3_nt: TGTGCCAGCTCACTTAGCCGCCCTGGCGCTACGGCTGGGGCCAACGTCCTGACTTTC; cdr3_aa: CASSLSRPGATAGANVLTF
clone_size: .; v_call: TRBV11-2; d_call: TRBD1; j_call: TRBJ1-1; cdr3_nt: TGTGCCAGCACCACTCATCCAGGGGGGAACACTGAAGCTTTCTTT; cdr3_aa: CASTTHPGGNTEAFF
clone_size: .; v_call: TRBV4-1; d_call: .; j_call: TRBJ2-5; cdr3_nt: TGCGCCAGCAGCCAAGAAAGACGGAGGGAGACCCAGTACTTC; cdr3_aa: CASSQERRRETQYF
clone_size: .; v_call: TRBV6-5; d_call: TRBD1; j_call: TRBJ2-5; cdr3_nt: TGTGCCAGCAGTCACAGGGGGCAAGTAGAGACCCAGTACTTC; cdr3_aa: CASSHRGQVETQYF
clone_size: .; v_call: TRBV25-1; d_call: TRBD1; j_call: TRBJ1-5; cdr3_nt: TGTGCCAGCGGCGAACAGGGGGCGCAGGGCAATCAGCCCCAGCATTTT; cdr3_aa: CASGEQGAQGNQPQHF
clone_size: .; v_call: TRBV5-1; d_call: TRBD2; j_call: TRBJ2-7; cdr3_nt: TGCGCCAGCAGCCCGGCCGTTAGCGGGGGGGCCGTACCCTACGAGCAGTACTTC; cdr3_aa: CASSPAVSGGAVPYEQYF
clone_size: .; v_call: TRBV30; d_call: .; j_call: TRBJ1-2; cdr3_nt: TGTGCCTGGAGTTTAAGTTCCTATGGCTACACCTTC; cdr3_aa: CAWSLSSYGYTF
clone_size: once; v_call: TRBV19; d_call: TRBD1; j_call: TRBJ1-5; cdr3_nt: TGTGCCAGTAGTAGGGGGACAGCGACTAGCAATCAGCCCCAGCATTTT; cdr3_aa: CASSRGTATSNQPQHF
clone_size: .; v_call: TRBV2; d_call: .; j_call: TRBJ1-1; cdr3_nt: TGTGCCAGCAGTGATTTTCTGGGCACTGAAGCTTTCTTT; cdr3_aa: CASSDFLGTEAFF
clone_size: .; v_call: TRBV7-2; d_call: .; j_call: TRBJ2-1; cdr3_nt: TGTGCCAGCAGCTTATATGGAGCGAGCTACAATGAGCAGTTCTTC; cdr3_aa: CASSLYGASYNEQFF
clone_size: .; v_call: TRBV5-6; d_call: TRBD1; j_call: TRBJ1-6; cdr3_nt: TGTGCCAGCAGCCCCGACAGGGGCTCCTATAATTCACCCCTCCACTTT; cdr3_aa: CASSPDRGSYNSPLHF
clone_size: medium-sized; v_call: TRBV7-6; d_call: .; j_call: TRBJ2-2; cdr3_nt: TGTGCCAGCAGCTTAGGTGGGGGGGCCACCGGGGAGCTGTTTTTT; cdr3_aa: CASSLGGGATGELFF
clone_size: .; v_call: TRBV7-2; d_call: .; j_call: TRBJ2-7; cdr3_nt: TGTGCCAGCAGCCGGATGGAGGGCCCTTCCTACGAGCAGTACTTC; cdr3_aa: CASSRMEGPSYEQYF
clone_size: .; v_call: TRBV6-5; d_call: .; j_call: TRBJ1-5; cdr3_nt: TGTGCCAGCAGACCCCAGGGTCTGAGCAATCAGCCCCAGCATTTT; cdr3_aa: CASRPQGLSNQPQHF
clone_size: .; v_call: TRBV6-5; d_call: .; j_call: TRBJ1-6; cdr3_nt: TGTGCCAGCAGTTCTTGGACTGGGAGGACACCCCTCCACTTT; cdr3_aa: CASSSWTGRTPLHF
clone_size: .; v_call: TRBV18; d_call: TRBD1; j_call: TRBJ2-1; cdr3_nt: TGTGCCAGCTCAGAGGATAGGGGGCGAGACAATGAGCAGTTCTTC; cdr3_aa: CASSEDRGRDNEQFF
clone_size: .; v_call: TRBV28; d_call: .; j_call: TRBJ2-7; cdr3_nt: TGTGCCAGCAGTTTATGGGTCCAGGGGTCCTACGAGCAGTACTTC; cdr3_aa: CASSLWVQGSYEQYF
clone_size: .; v_call: TRBV5-1; d_call: .; j_call: TRBJ1-2; cdr3_nt: TGCGCCAGCAGCCTAGGGGGAAGCAGATATGGCTACACCTTC; cdr3_aa: CASSLGGSRYGYTF
clone_size: .; v_call: TRBV6-6; d_call: TRBD1; j_call: TRBJ2-3; cdr3_nt: TGTGCCAGCAGCCGTGGGACAGGTGACACAGATACGCAGTATTTT; cdr3_aa: CASSRGTGDTDTQYF
clone_size: few; v_call: TRBV19; d_call: .; j_call: TRBJ1-1; cdr3_nt: TGTGCCAGTAGGTCCACAGGGAGCACTGAAGCTTTCTTT; cdr3_aa: CASRSTGSTEAFF
clone_size: .; v_call: TRBV28; d_call: .; j_call: TRBJ1-3; cdr3_nt: TGTGCCAGCAGCGGGGGGTATGGAAACACCATATATTTT; cdr3_aa: CASSGGYGNTIYF
clone_size: .; v_call: TRBV18; d_call: TRBD2; j_call: TRBJ2-3; cdr3_nt: TGTGCCAGCTCACCCCCAGGGACTAGCGGGTTCACAGATACGCAGTATTTT; cdr3_aa: CASSPPGTSGFTDTQYF
clone_size: .; v_call: TRBV4-2; d_call: .; j_call: TRBJ2-7; cdr3_nt: TGTGCCAGCAGCCAAGAGGGGACTCAAAGCCCCTACGAGCAGTACTTC; cdr3_aa: CASSQEGTQSPYEQYF
clone_size: .; v_call: TRBV24-1; d_call: TRBD2; j_call: TRBJ2-5; cdr3_nt: TGTGCCACCAGTGACACGACTAGCGGGGGACAGACCCAGTACTTC; cdr3_aa: CATSDTTSGGQTQYF
clone_size: .; v_call: TRBV21-1; d_call: .; j_call: TRBJ2-7; cdr3_nt: TGTGCCAGCAGCGAAGCGGGAGAGCAGTACTTC; cdr3_aa: CASSEAGEQYF
clone_size: .; v_call: TRBV6-2/TRBV6-3; d_call: .; j_call: TRBJ2-7; cdr3_nt: TGTGCCAGCAGTTGGACCTGGGGCCTTTACGAGCAGTACTTC; cdr3_aa: CASSWTWGLYEQYF
clone_size: once; v_call: TRBV28; d_call: TRBD1; j_call: TRBJ1-1; cdr3_nt: TGTGCCAGCAGCCTGTTGGGACAGCCCGCGAGCACTGAAGCTTTCTTT; cdr3_aa: CASSLLGQPASTEAFF
clone_size: .; v_call: TRBV6-2/TRBV6-3; d_call: .; j_call: TRBJ1-2; cdr3_nt: TGTGCCAGCAGTTACACCAGCTATGGCTACACCTTC; cdr3_aa: CASSYTSYGYTF
clone_size: .; v_call: TRBV5-1; d_call: .; j_call: TRBJ2-2; cdr3_nt: TGCGCCAGCAGCTTGGCCGTTCCCTTGAACACCGGGGAGCTGTTTTTT; cdr3_aa: CASSLAVPLNTGELFF
clone_size: .; v_call: TRBV3-1/TRBV3-2; d_call: TRBD1; j_call: TRBJ1-2; cdr3_nt: TGTGCCAGCAGCCAAGATGTGGGACAGGGAACCTATGGCTACACCTTC; cdr3_aa: CASSQDVGQGTYGYTF
clone_size: .; v_call: TRBV19; d_call: TRBD1; j_call: TRBJ1-4; cdr3_nt: TGTGCCAGTACCGGACAGGCCGCAACTAATGAAAAACTGTTTTTT; cdr3_aa: CASTGQAATNEKLFF
clone_size: .; v_call: TRBV7-2; d_call: .; j_call: TRBJ2-2; cdr3_nt: TGTGCCAGCAGCTGGGACACCGGGGAGCTGTTTTTT; cdr3_aa: CASSWDTGELFF
clone_size: once; v_call: TRBV18; d_call: .; j_call: TRBJ1-2; cdr3_nt: TGTGCCAGCTCACCAGAAACAGGGACCGCTAACTATGGCTACACCTTC; cdr3_aa: CASSPETGTANYGYTF
clone_size: few; v_call: TRBV28; d_call: .; j_call: TRBJ1-2; cdr3_nt: TGTGCCAGCAGATCCGGGACACGTTCCGGCTACACCTTC; cdr3_aa: CASRSGTRSGYTF
clone_size: .; v_call: TRBV9; d_call: TRBD2; j_call: TRBJ2-3; cdr3_nt: TGTGCCAGCAGCACCCAACGGGACCCCCGGGGGGGAAGGACAGATACGCAGTATTTT; cdr3_aa: CASSTQRDPRGGRTDTQYF
clone_size: .; v_call: TRBV6-5; d_call: .; j_call: TRBJ1-6; cdr3_nt: TGTGCCAGCAGGAGGGGCACCTATAATTCACCCCTCCACTTT; cdr3_aa: CASRRGTYNSPLHF
clone_size: once; v_call: TRBV4-2; d_call: TRBD2; j_call: TRBJ2-4; cdr3_nt: TGTGCCAGCAGCCAAGATCCGCCGGGACTAGCGGGGGCCCTAGCCAAAAACATTCAGTACTTC; cdr3_aa: CASSQDPPGLAGALAKNIQYF
clone_size: .; v_call: TRBV6-1; d_call: .; j_call: TRBJ1-4; cdr3_nt: TGTGCCAGCAGTGAAGTTCTGGGGGGCGGGAATGAAAAACTGTTTTTT; cdr3_aa: CASSEVLGGGNEKLFF
clone_size: many; v_call: TRBV14; d_call: TRBD1; j_call: TRBJ2-2; cdr3_nt: TGTGCCAGCAGCTCTCCGGGACAGTATAACGGGGAGCTGTTTTTT; cdr3_aa: CASSSPGQYNGELFF
clone_size: .; v_call: TRBV6-6; d_call: TRBD2; j_call: TRBJ2-4; cdr3_nt: TGTGCCAGCAGTTCTGGACTAGCTTTAGACATTCAGTACTTC; cdr3_aa: CASSSGLALDIQYF
clone_size: .; v_call: TRBV7-9; d_call: .; j_call: TRBJ1-4; cdr3_nt: TGTGCCAGCAGCTTAACGGGGGGCCAAAGGGGACGGCTGTTTTTT; cdr3_aa: CASSLTGGQRGRLFF
clone_size: .; v_call: TRBV15; d_call: .; j_call: TRBJ2-1; cdr3_nt: TGTGCCACCAGCAGAGAAGGGGTGACCTCCTACAATGAGCAGTTCTTC; cdr3_aa: CATSREGVTSYNEQFF
clone_size: once; v_call: TRBV14; d_call: .; j_call: TRBJ1-1; cdr3_nt: TGTGCCAGCAGCCCCCTTTGGGGTTTGAACACTGAAGCTTTCTTT; cdr3_aa: CASSPLWGLNTEAFF
clone_size: .; v_call: TRBV30; d_call: .; j_call: TRBJ2-2; cdr3_nt: TGTGCCTGGATAGCTTACGGGACGACTCTTAGGACCGGGGAGCTGTTTTTT; cdr3_aa: CAWIAYGTTLRTGELFF
clone_size: .; v_call: TRBV27; d_call: .; j_call: TRBJ1-2; cdr3_nt: TGTGCCAGCAGTGGGCAGGGAGCTCGGTATGGCTACACCTTC; cdr3_aa: CASSGQGARYGYTF